The 12 T cell receptor beta chains below all came from one sample that was sequenced in a study of T cells in Graves' hyperthyroidism and ophthalmopathy. Amplified TCR beta CDR3 regions derived from RNA transcripts. The HTBI set primed first-round TCR CDR3 RT-PCR. Each CDR3 protein is one row after TCRdb ran MiXCR on the multiplex PCR reads. The table records more than 50,000 distinct CDR3 sequences, roughly 50% of them present only once. The specimen sequenced was blood. The receptors come from a woman aged 25 to 39 with Graves' ophthalmopathy.

The rearrangement joins TRBV2 to TRBJ2-7; 9 positions agree with TRBD1. The germline V gene has CDR1 SNHLY and CDR2 FYNNEI. Trimming took 7 bases from V and 2 from J; bases not matched to a gene: 12. This CDR3 is built from 16 residues. CDR3 coding DNA: TGTGCCAGCAATAGCTTTGGACAGGGGATGGCCTACGAGCAGTACTTC. It yields the protein CASNSFGQGMAYEQYF.

The gene calls are TRBV2 and TRBJ2-7, with TRBD2 matching over 14 bases. The J segment lost 0 bases and the V segment lost 6 bases, leaving 10 bases of the junction unmatched. Germline-derived CDR1 and CDR2 are SNHLY and FYNNEI. There are 18 residues in the CDR3. The CDR3 loop reads CASSLLSGTSGSSYEQYF. CDR3 in DNA: TGTGCCAGCAGCTTATTATCCGGGACTAGCGGGAGCTCCTACGAGCAGTACTTC. Based on the CDR3 plus reference TRBV2 and TRBJ2-7, the full variable domain is EPEVTQTPSHQVTQMGQEVILRCVPISNHLYFYWYRQILGQKVEFLVSFYNNEISEKSEIFDDQFSVERPDGSNFTLKIRSTKLEDSAMYFCASSLLSGTSGSSYEQYFGPGTRLTVT.

Ten or more counts support this clonotype. This rearrangement joins TRBV5-6 to TRBJ2-5; D remains ambiguous. Germline V CDR1 and CDR2: SGHDT, YYEEEE. The CDR3 sequence is 13 residues long. The V end lost 4 bases, the J end lost 4 bases, and 11 bases lay between the germline ends. CDR3 sequence: CASSPGPTETQYF. CDR3 nucleotides: TGTGCCAGCAGCCCTGGACCTACAGAGACCCAGTACTTC.

This clonotype is medium-sized (0.01 to 0.1%) within its sample. The chain recombines TRBV29-1 with TRBJ1-2; the match to TRBD1 covers 8 bases. V shed 0 bases, J shed 7 bases, and the junction held 4 bases outside the gene matches. CDR1 and CDR2 from the germline V gene are SQVTM and ANQGSEA. The CDR3 length is 13 residues. The CDR3 protein is CSVEEQGAGGYTF. DNA for the CDR3: TGCAGCGTTGAAGAGCAGGGGGCGGGTGGCTACACCTTC.

This clonotype was seen at least ten times. V and J are TRBV19 and TRBJ1-1; the D gene is possibly TRBD1 (5 bases). CDR1 is LNHDA and CDR2 is SQIVND in the germline V gene (reference sequence). V was pared by 4 bases and J by 10 bases, with 10 bases between. The CDR3 sequence is 11 residues long. CDR3 nucleotide sequence: TGTGCCAGTAGTACAGGGTGGAGAGCTTTCTTT. Encoded protein: CASSTGWRAFF.

This clonotype was recorded many times. The CDR3, as DNA: TGCAGCGTTGAACCGGGGAGCGGGCGCTACGAGCAGTACTTC. Its translation is CSVEPGSGRYEQYF. V gene TRBV29-1 combines with J gene TRBJ2-7, with D possibly TRBD2 on 6 matching bases. The CDR3 is 14 residues long. The germline V gene encodes CDR1 SQVTM and CDR2 ANQGSEA. Trimming stripped 2 bases from V and 3 bases from J, with 14 bases between.

The gene calls are TRBV20-1 and TRBJ1-1; D call uncertain. This CDR3 has 15 amino acids. V lost 5 bases to trimming and J lost 5 bases, with 21 bases between them. Germline V CDR1 and CDR2: DFQATT, SNEGSKA (reference sequence). CDR3 sequence reads: CSAGTVARVWTEAFF. Written as DNA, the CDR3 is TGCAGTGCTGGAACCGTGGCACGGGTTTGGACTGAAGCTTTCTTT.

A word on this clonotype: This likely comes from a read error, as the CDR3 has no conserved phenylalanine or tryptophan at its end. This chain links TRBV12-3 or TRBV12-4 with TRBJ2-7; D possibly corresponds to TRBD1 (7 bases). The CDR3 covers 15 residues. The CDR3, as DNA: TGTACCAGCAGCCGGGCGGGGACAGTCCCCGACGAGCAGTACCTC. Protein: CTSSRAGTVPDEQYL.

The rearrangement links TRBV20-1 to TRBJ2-3; 9 positions agree with TRBD2. CDR3 length: 15 amino acids. Germline CDR1 reads DFQATT; CDR2 reads SNEGSKA (reference sequence). Trimming removed 1 base from V and 11 bases from J; junction bases left unmatched: 13. The CDR3 reads CSARVGGRAYNEQYF. The CDR3 DNA reads TGCAGTGCTAGAGTAGGCGGGAGGGCCTACAATGAGCAGTATTTT.

V is TRBV19 and J is TRBJ1-4; 10 bases agree with TRBD1. J lost 7 bases, V lost 6 bases, and 5 bases had no gene match. The CDR3 runs 14 residues. CDR1 is LNHDA and CDR2 is SQIVND in the germline V gene (reference sequence). The CDR3 nucleotides are TGTGCCAGTAGCGAGACAGGGGGCTTTGAAAAACTGTTTTTT. Its translation: CASSETGGFEKLFF.

This clonotype was detected only a few times. The chain uses TRBV30 and TRBJ2-1; 13 bases are shared with TRBD2. V trimming: 2 bases; J trimming: 8 bases; junction bases outside the gene matches: 9. Germline V lookup: CDR1 GTSNPN, CDR2 SVGIG (reference sequence). This CDR3 is built from 16 residues. The CDR3 loop reads CAWSYGLAGAGDEQFF. The CDR3 DNA follows: TGTGCCTGGAGTTACGGACTAGCGGGAGCAGGCGATGAGCAGTTCTTC.

The V gene is TRBV19, the J gene TRBJ1-5; tentative D call: TRBD1 (6 bases). Trimming took 8 bases from V and 14 from J, leaving 22 bases between them. Per the germline V gene, CDR1 is LNHDA and CDR2 is SQIVND (reference sequence). The CDR3 extends over 13 amino acids. The CDR3 region has the DNA TGTGCCAGTGGTAGTAACGGACAGAGCTACGAGCATTTT. Residues: CASGSNGQSYEHF.